This T cell receptor beta chain is drawn from a study of T-cell reconstitution after alpha-beta-depleted transplantation in children. Trimming removed 5 bases from V and 12 bases from J; junction bases left unmatched: 14. The CDR3 length is 13 residues. CDR1 is DFQATT, CDR2 SNEGSKA, per germline (reference sequence). Unique molecular identifiers were incorporated when the TCRbeta library was constructed. TCRdb itself ran the PCR reads through MiXCR, one entry per CDR3 protein. The sample lists roughly 590,000 distinct CDR3 sequences, roughly 17% occurring once. The table lists this clonotype with many counts.

The starting material was PBMCs from the stem cell graft donor, obtained from the stem cell graft. The chain couples TRBV20-1 to TRBJ2-7; 9 nucleotides line up with TRBD2. The receptor's source is a human donor who donated a stem cell graft to a child with acute myeloid leukemia. CDR3 residues: CSARVAGAPELYF. In DNA form, the CDR3 reads TGCAGTGCTCGAGTAGCGGGGGCCCCCGAGTTGTACTTC.